The 7 T cell receptor beta chains reported below all come from one sample, sequenced in a study of blood T cell repertoires in COVID-19. Sequencing used immunoSEQ multiplex PCR; TCRdb keeps in-frame clones, though not all of them. The table has some 100,000 clones, around 88% seen once. Input material: peripheral blood. The receptors stem from a woman in her 70s with acute or convalescent COVID-19.

The rearrangement joins TRBV9 to TRBJ1-5, with TRBD1 matching over 8 bases. The trim removed 4 bases at V and 5 bases at J, leaving 8 bases unmatched. This CDR3 is built from 15 residues. Germline V lookup: CDR1 SGDLS, CDR2 YYNGEE. The CDR3 loop reads CASSSTGQVDQPQHF. The CDR3 nucleotides are TGTGCCAGCAGCTCCACGGGACAGGTCGATCAGCCCCAGCATTTT.

The CDR3 spells CASSLSIGLTTGELFF. CDR3 nucleotides: TGCGCCAGCAGCTTGAGTATTGGACTAACGACCGGGGAGCTGTTTTTT. V and J are TRBV5-1 and TRBJ2-2; tentative D call: TRBD2 (6 bases). V lost 1 base, J lost 5 bases, and 15 bases lay in between. The CDR3 is 16 residues long. CDR1 is SGHRS and CDR2 is YFSETQ in the germline V gene. Drawing the rest from reference TRBV5-1 and TRBJ2-2, the complete variable domain is KAGVTQTPRYLIKTRGQQVTLSCSPISGHRSVSWYQQTPGQGLQFLFEYFSETQRNKGNFPGRFSGRQFSNSRSEMNVSTLELGDSALYLCASSLSIGLTTGELFFGEGSRLTVL.

The J gene is TRBJ1-6, the V gene TRBV2; TRBD1 might be the D (6 bases). The germline V gene encodes CDR1 SNHLY and CDR2 FYNNEI. This CDR3 comprises 13 residues. V lost 6 bases and J lost 5, with 8 bases in between. The CDR3 DNA reads as TGTGCCAGCAGAACAGGGAATAATTCACCCCTCCACTTT. Its protein is CASRTGNNSPLHF.

V gene TRBV4-1 combines with J gene TRBJ1-4; the D is unclear. Germline CDR1 MGHRA, CDR2 YSYEKL. V shed 7 bases and J shed 3 bases, with 15 bases lying between them. The CDR3 covers 15 residues. As DNA, the CDR3 is TGCGCCAGCAACCTGAGGTTAGCCTCTAATGAAAAACTGTTTTTT. Translated, it gives CASNLRLASNEKLFF.

The chain recombines TRBV4-2 with TRBJ1-2, with TRBD1 identical over 9 bases. The V and J ends lost 4 bases and 3 bases, in that order; junction bases with no gene match: 6. This CDR3 region has 15 residues. Germline V gene data show CDR1 as LGHNA and CDR2 as YNFKEQ. CDR3 sequence (DNA): TGTGCCAGCAGCCGGGACAGGGTAATTGACTATGGCTACACCTTC. It specifies CASSRDRVIDYGYTF.

This chain joins TRBV5-4 and TRBJ2-7, with 12 bases aligning to TRBD2. The J segment lost 4 bases and the V segment lost 5 bases, leaving 10 bases of the junction unmatched. The CDR3 loop spans 16 amino acids. CDR1 SGHNT and CDR2 YYREEE come from the germline V gene (reference sequence). In DNA, the CDR3 is TGTGCCAGCAGACCTGGTGGACTAGCGGGGATGTACGAGCAGTACTTC. Its protein product is CASRPGGLAGMYEQYF.

The V gene is TRBV2, the J gene TRBJ2-6; tentatively, D is TRBD2 (6 bases). With 4 bases removed from V and 2 bases from J, the gap between germline ends came to 6 bases. This CDR3 has 14 residues. Germline-derived CDR1 and CDR2 are SNHLY and FYNNEI. The CDR3 DNA sequence: TGTGCCAGCAGTGGGGGGGCTGGGGCCAACGTCCTGACTTTC. Protein: CASSGGAGANVLTF.